Listed here are 10 T cell receptor beta chains from one sample, sequenced in a study of blood T cell repertoires in COVID-19 (dated by TCRdb to 2018 to 2021). Receptor amplification or capture employed the immunoSEQ multiplex PCR assay. TCRdb mirrors the immuneACCESS table, restricted to in-frame sequences. Some clones are absent from its copies; in checked studies, under half trace to an unresolved V gene, and the reason for the others is unknown. The sample data list roughly 220,000 clones, and approximately 78% of these were observed just once. In total, the top ten clones hold approximately 7.6% of the sample. The material sequenced was peripheral blood. Every receptor here comes from a woman of 80 years or more with COVID-19, enrolled during active disease.

The rearrangement links TRBV19 to TRBJ2-2, with TRBD1 identical over 7 bases. The CDR3 length is 17 residues. Germline V CDR1 and CDR2: LNHDA, SQIVND (reference sequence). The V gene end was trimmed by 6 bases and the J gene end by 5 bases; junction bases not matched to a gene: 15. Here the CDR3 DNA reads TGTGCCAGTAGCTCAGATACAGGGGCCCGAAGAACCGGGGAGCTGTTTTTT. Amino acids: CASSSDTGARRTGELFF.

The chain uses TRBV28 and TRBJ1-2; unclear D gene. The V end lost 6 bases, the J end lost 8 bases, and 10 bases lay between the germline ends. CDR1 is MDHEN and CDR2 is SYDVKM in the germline V gene. CDR3 size: 11 residues. This chain's CDR3 is CASSLGRGYTF. CDR3 coding DNA: TGTGCCAGCAGCCTAGGGAGAGGCTACACCTTC.

The chain employs TRBV27 and TRBJ1-2, with TRBD1 as a possible D gene (6 bases). Trimming cost V 3 bases and J 4 bases, with 15 bases left between them. This CDR3 has 15 amino acids. The germline gives CDR1 MNHEY, CDR2 SMNVEV (reference sequence). CDR3: CASSFKQGFSYGYTF. The CDR3 coding sequence is TGTGCCAGCAGTTTTAAACAGGGATTTAGCTATGGCTACACCTTC.

V usage is TRBV19 and J usage is TRBJ2-3, with 9 bases lining up with TRBD1. CDR1 is LNHDA and CDR2 is SQIVND in the germline V gene (reference sequence). After removal of 7 bases from V and 5 bases from J, the junction contained 7 bases not matched to a gene. The CDR3 extends over 14 amino acids. The CDR3, as DNA: TGTGCCAGTAAACCACAGGGGGCCGTAGATACGCAGTATTTT. This codes for CASKPQGAVDTQYF.

The CDR3 reads CASTPWGGASYGYTF. The CDR3 coding sequence is TGTGCCAGCACCCCATGGGGGGGCGCGAGCTATGGCTACACCTTC. The chain employs TRBV2 and TRBJ1-2; TRBD1 might be the D (6 bases). The CDR3 spans 15 residues. Trimming cost V 7 bases and J 4 bases, with 19 bases left between them. CDR1 SNHLY and CDR2 FYNNEI come from the germline V gene.

This clone was counted a few times. The rearrangement uses TRBV6-6 and TRBJ1-1; no clear D. Germline loops: CDR1 MNHNY, CDR2 SVGAGI (reference sequence). The CDR3 has 11 amino acids. In DNA form, the CDR3 reads TGTGCACTGTCTCAGGTAACTGAAGCTTTCTTT. Encoded protein: CALSQVTEAFF.

The chain uses TRBV6-5 and TRBJ1-5; D is possibly TRBD1 (5 bases). Between the trimmed V and J ends, which lost 8 bases and 4 bases, there was a span of 15 bases. The CDR3 covers 14 residues. Germline-derived CDR1 and CDR2 are MNHEY and SVGAGI. The CDR3 DNA reads TGTGCCAGCGATTTGGCAGGGTTTAATCAGCCCCAGCATTTT. Translation: CASDLAGFNQPQHF.

The rearrangement uses TRBV7-3 and TRBJ2-3; 8 nucleotides agree with TRBD1. The germline V gene has CDR1 SGHTA and CDR2 FQGTGA. The J segment lost 6 bases and the V segment lost 4 bases, leaving 9 bases of the junction unmatched. This CDR3 spans 15 amino acids. The CDR3 nucleotides read TGTGCCAGCAGCTCAGGACAGGGTGTAGGGGATACGCAGTATTTT. As protein: CASSSGQGVGDTQYF.

The CDR3 loop reads CASAVGVSGNTIYF. The CDR3 DNA reads TGTGCCAGCGCCGTAGGGGTCTCTGGAAACACCATATATTTT. The chain joins TRBV3-1 (or the pseudogene TRBV3-2) to TRBJ1-3; D is possibly TRBD1 (5 bases). The CDR3 runs to 14 residues. CDR1 is LGHDT, CDR2 YNNKEL, per germline (reference sequence). V lost 8 bases, J lost 0 bases, and 11 bases lay in between.

This rearrangement joins TRBV19 to TRBJ1-2; a possible D gene is TRBD1 (6 bases). The CDR3 runs 12 residues. Germline V gives CDR1 LNHDA, CDR2 SQIVND (reference sequence). CDR3 amino acids: CGSGGADYGYTF. CDR3 in DNA: TGTGGGAGCGGGGGCGCTGACTATGGCTACACCTTC.